A selection of T cell receptor beta chains follows, all from one sample in a study of T-cell memory formation after mild COVID-19. TCRdb re-derived calls from the 5' RACE reads in MiXCR, one entry per CDR3 protein. The sample contains more than 300,000 distinct CDR3 sequences, roughly 19% of which appear only once. Sample: PBMCs or a T cell subset sorted from them (not recorded which). All receptors come from a man between 18 and 29 years old who had mild COVID-19 (a few samples of this study predate the infection). Cell type and time point are not known. Both conserved end residues are part of each CDR3. D genes are given only for firm matches. Clone size, where shown, is once, few, many, or a class for clones that have expanded.

v_call	d_call	clone_size	j_call	cdr3_nt	cdr3_aa
TRBV5-1	NA	NA	TRBJ2-4	TGCGCCAGCAGCTCCGGAGGGGGAAAGAACATTCAGTACTTC	CASSSGGGKNIQYF
TRBV11-2	NA	NA	TRBJ2-2	TGTGCCAGCAGCTTAGATAGGGCCAAGCGGGAGCTGTTTTTT	CASSLDRAKRELFF
TRBV7-2	NA	NA	TRBJ1-2	TGTGCCAGCAGCTTATCTCCACTCGGAGGCTACACCTTC	CASSLSPLGGYTF
TRBV7-2	NA	few	TRBJ1-5	TGTGCCAGCAGCCCTCCCCCTGGGAGCAATCAGCCCCAGCATTTT	CASSPPPGSNQPQHF
TRBV5-1	NA	NA	TRBJ2-6	TGCGCCAGCAGCCCAGGCCTAGTGCCTTTTCGTTGGGGGGCCAACGTCCTGACTTTC	CASSPGLVPFRWGANVLTF
TRBV2	NA	NA	TRBJ2-2	TGTGCCAGCAGTGAACAGCAGGCGAACACCGGGGAGCTGTTTTTT	CASSEQQANTGELFF
TRBV10-3	NA	NA	TRBJ2-5	TGTGCCATCAAACACGACCAAGAGACCCAGTACTTC	CAIKHDQETQYF
TRBV6-5	TRBD1	many	TRBJ2-7	TGTGCCAGCAGTCCCTTCGGGACAGGGGTGTCCTACGAGCAGTACTTC	CASSPFGTGVSYEQYF
TRBV6-6	TRBD2	NA	TRBJ2-3	TGTGCCACCGCACTTGGACTAGTTGAAGATACGCAGTATTTT	CATALGLVEDTQYF
TRBV7-2	NA	NA	TRBJ1-3	TGTGCCAGCAGCTTAGATCCCGGGTTAAACACCATATATTTT	CASSLDPGLNTIYF
TRBV7-6	NA	few	TRBJ2-7	TGTGCCAGCAGCCAAGGACGGACCTACGAGCAGTACTTC	CASSQGRTYEQYF
TRBV6-5	TRBD1	NA	TRBJ2-3	TGTGCCAGCAGTCGGAACGGACAGGGTGGCACAGATACGCAGTATTTT	CASSRNGQGGTDTQYF
TRBV4-3	NA	few	TRBJ2-4	TGCGCCAGCAGCCAACGTGTAATCTGGGGAAATGAAATTCAGTACTTC	CASSQRVIWGNEIQYF
TRBV5-1	TRBD1	NA	TRBJ1-3	TGCGCCAGTGCCACGGGACAGGGGTCCGCAGGTGACACCATATATTTT	CASATGQGSAGDTIYF
TRBV6-5	TRBD1	few	TRBJ1-2	TGTGCCAGCAGTTACGGGGGCAGGGGGGGAAATGGCTACACCTTC	CASSYGGRGGNGYTF
TRBV27	TRBD1	NA	TRBJ1-5	TGTGCCAGCAGACCGGACAGGGGGCTAGGGCAGCCCCAGCATTTT	CASRPDRGLGQPQHF
TRBV4-1	TRBD1	few	TRBJ2-2	TGCGCCAGCAGCCAACTAGGGACAGGGGGGACCGGGGAGCTGTTTTTT	CASSQLGTGGTGELFF
TRBV30	TRBD1	NA	TRBJ1-2	TGTGCCTGGAGCGAAAGGACAGGACCTTTCTATGGCTACACCTTC	CAWSERTGPFYGYTF
TRBV4-3	TRBD1	few	TRBJ1-1	TGCGCCAGCAGCCAAGAGGAAAGGACAGGGTTGAACACTGAAGCTTTCTTT	CASSQEERTGLNTEAFF
TRBV5-1	NA	once	TRBJ2-5	TGCGCCAGCAGCCAGGGGACGGTCGCAGCTGAGACCCAGTACTTC	CASSQGTVAAETQYF
TRBV11-2	NA	NA	TRBJ2-1	TGTGCCAGCAGCTTAGAGGCTAGCCACAATGAGCAGTTCTTC	CASSLEASHNEQFF
TRBV12-3/TRBV12-4	TRBD1	NA	TRBJ1-4	TGTGCCAGCAGTTCCGACAGGGAAGTCGGTGAAAAACTGTTTTTT	CASSSDREVGEKLFF
TRBV4-1	TRBD1	many	TRBJ1-2	TGCGCCAGCAGCCAGTTCGTCACCGGGACAGGAATTCATATCAACTATGGCTACACCTTC	CASSQFVTGTGIHINYGYTF
TRBV19	NA	NA	TRBJ1-2	TGTGCCAGTAAGGCGGATCTTCATGGCTACACCTTC	CASKADLHGYTF
TRBV7-9	TRBD1	few	TRBJ2-7	TGTGCCAGCAGCGGACCTCGGGACAGGGTGGACTCCTACGAGCAGTACTTC	CASSGPRDRVDSYEQYF
TRBV30	NA	NA	TRBJ2-7	TGTGCCTGGAGTGCGGCAGACCTCTACGAGCAGTACTTC	CAWSAADLYEQYF
TRBV11-2	NA	NA	TRBJ1-6	TGTGCCAGCAGCTTACAGGATCGTTCACCCCTCCACTTT	CASSLQDRSPLHF